A single sample gave rise to the 30 T cell receptor beta chains below, sequenced in a study of Tregs in tolerant kidney transplant recipients. This table comes from immunoSEQ multiplex PCR, and its TCRdb copy is limited to in-frame clones, with some not included. The sample carries approximately 16,000 clones, approximately 94% recorded once. The sequencing sample was made of CD8+ T cells from blood. The receptors here all came from a human donor in good health.

The chain recombines TRBV30 with TRBJ2-4, with 8 positions matching TRBD1. Germline CDR1 is GTSNPN and CDR2 is SVGIG (reference sequence). The trim removed 1 base at V and 8 bases at J, leaving 7 bases unmatched. CDR3 length equals 14 residues. This chain's CDR3 is CAWSEGRGRDIQYF. The CDR3, as DNA: TGTGCCTGGAGTGAGGGCAGGGGGCGAGACATTCAGTACTTC.

This chain joins TRBV6-1 and TRBJ2-7; weak D call: TRBD1 (5 bases). The CDR3 runs to 13 residues. The V gene's germline CDR1 is MNHNS and CDR2 SASEGT. Trimming left V 8 bases short and J 5 bases short, with 16 bases between. The CDR3 loop reads CASGGRVQDEQYF. In DNA, the CDR3 is TGTGCCAGCGGTGGCAGGGTACAGGACGAGCAGTACTTC.

J is TRBJ1-4 and V is TRBV5-1; D gene uncertain. V lost 7 bases and J lost 4, with 17 bases in between. The germline gives CDR1 SGHRS, CDR2 YFSETQ. The CDR3 is 15 residues long. This chain's CDR3 is CASSYRGRNNEKLFF. CDR3 sequence (DNA): TGCGCCAGCTCATATCGTGGACGGAATAATGAAAAACTGTTTTTT.

The chain is built from TRBV10-1 and TRBJ1-4; D unresolved. V gave up 3 bases and J gave up 2 bases, with 16 bases separating them. Germline V gene sequence: CDR1 WNHNN, CDR2 SYGVQD (reference sequence). The CDR3 spans 17 residues. CDR3 region: CASSETPGSGTNEKLFF. The CDR3 DNA sequence: TGCGCCAGCAGTGAAACCCCCGGCTCGGGTACTAATGAAAAACTGTTTTTT.

J is TRBJ2-5 and V is TRBV6-5; either TRBD1 or TRBD2 may fit D (5 bases each). The CDR3 sequence is 11 residues long. V was cut by 6 bases and J by 5 bases, with 7 bases left in between. Germline lookup yields CDR1 MNHEY and CDR2 SVGAGI. Here the CDR3 reads CASRGTETQYF. The CDR3 DNA reads TGTGCCAGCAGGGGGACGGAGACCCAGTACTTC.

The chain combines TRBV5-1 with TRBJ2-7; possibly TRBD1 for D (5 bases). This CDR3 has 13 amino acids. V was pared by 0 bases and J by 5 bases, with 9 bases between. Germline V gene lookup returns CDR1 SGHRS and CDR2 YFSETQ. DNA of the CDR3: TGCGCCAGCAGCTTGGTTCAGGGCGACGAGCAGTACTTC. Translation: CASSLVQGDEQYF.

As regards this clone: A read error may account for a junction end that differs from germline. This chain joins TRBV5-4 and TRBJ1-2; a possible D gene is TRBD1 (5 bases). CDR1 is SGHNT and CDR2 is YYREEE in the germline V gene (reference sequence). The CDR3 totals 15 residues. The CDR3 DNA follows: TGCGCCAGCAGCCAATTACCGGGGCAGCTGCATGGCTACACCTTC. Encoded protein: CASSQLPGQLHGYTF.

The chain is built from TRBV19 and TRBJ2-7, with TRBD1 matching 10 bases. The CDR3 loop spans 14 amino acids. V gave up 7 bases and J gave up 2 bases; unmatched junction bases: 5. Germline V gene lookup returns CDR1 LNHDA and CDR2 SQIVND (reference sequence). CDR3 protein: CASTPGTGAYEQYF. Here the CDR3 DNA reads TGTGCCAGTACCCCCGGGACAGGGGCCTACGAGCAGTACTTC.

The chain combines TRBV9 with TRBJ2-5; D is possibly TRBD2 (6 bases). The last part of the DNA fits TRBJ2-7 better; the J call may be wrong. The CDR3 is 14 residues long. Germline-derived CDR1 and CDR2 are SGDLS and YYNGEE. Here the CDR3 reads CASSVGGSGYEQYF. DNA of the CDR3: TGTGCCAGCAGCGTAGGGGGTAGCGGCTACGAGCAGTACTTC.

The table lists this clone with a count of one. This chain links TRBV6-4 with TRBJ1-2; a weak D match, TRBD1 (5 bases). Germline lookup yields CDR1 MRHNA and CDR2 SNTAGT. The CDR3 runs 14 residues. Trimming shortened V by 5 bases and J by 1 base, and 11 bases separated the two germline ends. The CDR3 nucleotides read TGTGCCAGCAGTCCGACAGTAAATAACTATGGCTACACCTTC. It yields the protein CASSPTVNNYGYTF.

CDR3 sequence: CAVRGSGELFF. The DNA of the CDR3 is TGTGCCGTCAGGGGATCCGGGGAGCTGTTTTTT. V gene TRBV11-1 combines with J gene TRBJ2-2, with D possibly matching TRBD1 (6 bases). Per the germline V gene, CDR1 is SGHAT and CDR2 is FQDESV (reference sequence). This CDR3 has 11 amino acids. V was cut by 11 bases and J by 6 bases, with 10 bases left in between. Using reference TRBV11-1 and TRBJ2-2 for the parts outside the CDR3, the full variable domain is EAEVAQSPRYKITEKSQAVAFWCDPISGHATLYWYRQILGQGPELLVQFQDESVVDDSQLPKDRFSAERLKGVDSTLKIQPAELGDSAMYLCAVRGSGELFFGEGSRLTVL.

The chain joins TRBV2 to TRBJ2-3, with D maybe TRBD2 (6 bases). V dropped 2 bases and J dropped 2 bases, with 14 bases sitting between them. Germline V gene data show CDR1 as SNHLY and CDR2 as FYNNEI. The CDR3 is made up of 16 amino acids. CDR3 sequence: CASSESVGGYTDTQYF. The CDR3, as DNA: TGTGCCAGCAGTGAAAGTGTAGGAGGGTACACAGATACGCAGTATTTT.

The genes are TRBV27 and TRBJ2-7, with unresolved D. The length of the CDR3 is 13 residues. With 7 bases removed from V and 3 bases from J, the gap between germline ends came to 13 bases. From germline, CDR1 is MNHEY and CDR2 SMNVEV (reference sequence). The CDR3 region has the DNA TGTGCCAGCAACGACTCGGGCGGCTACGAGCAGTACTTC. It is translated as CASNDSGGYEQYF.

The V and J genes are TRBV2 and TRBJ2-7; possibly TRBD1 for D (6 bases). The CDR3 totals 13 residues. Germline V lookup: CDR1 SNHLY, CDR2 FYNNEI. V shed 6 bases and J shed 2 bases, with 11 bases lying between them. This CDR3 reads CASRGASTYEQYF. DNA of the CDR3: TGTGCCAGCAGGGGGGCAAGTACCTACGAGCAGTACTTC.

The chain couples TRBV7-3 to TRBJ2-7, with 10 bases fitting TRBD1. The germline V gene has CDR1 SGHTA and CDR2 FQGTGA. Unmatched junction bases numbered 9, after V lost 2 bases and J lost 8 bases. The CDR3 spans 15 residues. The CDR3 nucleotides read TGTGCCAGCAGCTTACGTCAACCGGGACAGGGGAAGCAGTACTTC. Residues: CASSLRQPGQGKQYF.

The rearrangement links TRBV11-2 to TRBJ2-7; D might be TRBD1 (6 bases). The CDR3 runs 14 residues. V dropped 8 bases and J dropped 9 bases, with 23 bases sitting between them. The germline CDR1 and CDR2 sequences are SGHAT and FQNNGV. CDR3: CASYSLTQGTGQYF. CDR3 DNA: TGTGCCAGCTATTCTCTAACGCAGGGGACGGGGCAGTACTTC.

The J gene is TRBJ2-7, the V gene TRBV4-1; tentatively, D is TRBD1 or TRBD2 (5 bases each). V dropped 0 bases and J dropped 1 base, with 13 bases sitting between them. The CDR3 loop spans 16 amino acids. Per the germline V gene, CDR1 is MGHRA and CDR2 is YSYEKL. The CDR3, as DNA: TGCGCCAGCAGCCAAGATATGGGCAGGGAGTCCTACGAGCAGTACTTC. Translation: CASSQDMGRESYEQYF.

The chain joins TRBV6-5 to TRBJ1-2; no firm D call. Germline loops: CDR1 MNHEY, CDR2 SVGAGI. The CDR3 length is 13 residues. Trimming left V 3 bases short and J 5 bases short, with 10 bases between. The CDR3 here is CASSYGLEYGYTF. The CDR3 DNA reads as TGTGCCAGCAGTTATGGGTTAGAGTATGGCTACACCTTC.

The rearrangement uses TRBV7-6 and TRBJ2-2; 7 nucleotides line up with TRBD2. The CDR3 loop spans 15 amino acids. V was pared by 5 bases and J by 4 bases, with 7 bases of the junction left unmatched. The V gene's germline CDR1 is SGHVS and CDR2 FNYEAQ. For the CDR3, the DNA is TGTGCCAGCAGCGCAACCACTAGCGCCACCGGGGAGCTGTTTTTT. Translation: CASSATTSATGELFF.

The rearrangement links TRBV5-1 to TRBJ1-5; 7 nucleotides align to TRBD1. The CDR3 loop spans 15 amino acids. V trimming: 0 bases; J trimming: 4 bases; junction bases outside the gene matches: 4. In germline, CDR1 is SGHRS, CDR2 YFSETQ. CDR3 DNA: TGCGCCAGCAGCTTGGGACAGGGCTTAAATCAGCCCCAGCATTTT. The encoded protein is CASSLGQGLNQPQHF.

Comment on this clone: At one end the junction does not follow the germline gene, possibly because of a read error. The rearrangement links TRBV7-2 to TRBJ2-1; D remains ambiguous. The CDR3 is 13 amino acids. Germline V gives CDR1 SGHTA, CDR2 FQGNSA. The CDR3 DNA is TGTGCCAGCAGCTTAGGATTTCGTAAAGACGAGGTCTTC. Its protein product is CASSLGFRKDEVF. The full variable domain, with the rest looked up from reference TRBV7-2 and TRBJ2-1, is GAGVSQSPSNKVTEKGKDVELRCDPISGHTALYWYRQSLGQGLEFLIYFQGNSAPDKSGLPSDRFSAERTGGSVSTLTIQRTQQEDSAVYLCASSLGFRKDEVFGPGTRLTVL.

This chain uses TRBV29-1 with TRBJ2-2; D ambiguous. Germline loops: CDR1 SQVTM, CDR2 ANQGSEA. The CDR3 loop spans 14 amino acids. Trimming removed 0 bases from V and 8 bases from J, with 13 bases in between. CDR3 residues: CSVEDQWGTGELFF. CDR3 nucleotides: TGCAGCGTTGAAGATCAGTGGGGTACGGGGGAGCTGTTTTTT.

The chain is built from TRBV4-3 and TRBJ2-1; D tentatively reads TRBD1 or TRBD2 (5 bases each). V was pared by 6 bases and J by 0 bases, with 15 bases between. Germline-derived CDR1 and CDR2 are LGHNA and YSLEER. The CDR3 is made up of 16 amino acids. The CDR3: CASRKSAGSSYNEQFF. In nucleotides, the CDR3 is TGCGCCAGCAGAAAAAGCGCAGGGAGCTCCTACAATGAGCAGTTCTTC.

The chain links TRBV11-3 to TRBJ1-1; D is undetermined. V was shortened by 3 bases and J by 1 base, with 6 bases between the two germline ends. Germline V CDR1 and CDR2: SGHNT, YENEEA. This CDR3 is 13 amino acids long. The CDR3 DNA reads TGTGCCAGCAGCTTGGCCGGGAACACTGAAGCTTTCTTT. This encodes CASSLAGNTEAFF.

The chain has TRBV11-1 and TRBJ2-5, with TRBD1 matching 9 bases. Germline loops: CDR1 SGHAT, CDR2 FQDESV (reference sequence). The junction had 12 bases not matched to a gene; V was cut back by 5 bases and J by 5 bases. This CDR3 spans 16 amino acids. The CDR3 coding sequence is TGTGCCAGCAGCATGCGGGACAGGGAGATCGCGGAGACCCAGTACTTC. Residues: CASSMRDREIAETQYF.

The chain carries TRBV14 and TRBJ2-7, with a possible D match to TRBD2 (5 bases). Trimming shortened V by 6 bases and J by 0 bases, and 15 bases separated the two germline ends. CDR3 length equals 15 residues. Looked up from germline, CDR1 is SGHDN and CDR2 is FVKESK. This CDR3 reads CASSGFRTYSYEQYF. CDR3 DNA sequence: TGTGCCAGCAGTGGTTTTCGGACTTACTCCTACGAGCAGTACTTC.

V is TRBV30 and J is TRBJ2-6; no definite D call. V was trimmed by 0 bases and J by 3 bases, leaving 6 bases between them. CDR3 length: 14 amino acids. The germline V gene has CDR1 GTSNPN and CDR2 SVGIG (reference sequence). The CDR3 coding sequence is TGTGCCTGGAGTGTGAATATTGGGGCCAACGTCCTGACTTTC. Translated: CAWSVNIGANVLTF.

This chain uses TRBV11-2 with TRBJ1-1, with unresolved D. V was cut by 1 base and J by 8 bases, with 8 bases left in between. CDR1 and CDR2 from the germline V gene are SGHAT and FQNNGV. The CDR3 has 12 amino acids. The CDR3 nucleotides read TGTGCCAGCAGCTTAGTTACTGGGGAAGCTTTCTTT. This translates into CASSLVTGEAFF.

The genes are TRBV6-1 and TRBJ1-3; D ambiguous. Trimming pared 0 bases from V and 2 bases from J, leaving 8 bases between. Germline-derived CDR1 and CDR2 are MNHNS and SASEGT. The CDR3 loop spans 15 amino acids. CDR3 DNA: TGTGCCAGCAGTGAAGCAGGGCTCGCTGGAAACACCATATATTTT. Translation: CASSEAGLAGNTIYF.

This clone was detected once. The chain carries TRBV13 and TRBJ2-7; weak D call: TRBD2 (6 bases). V dropped 7 bases and J dropped 7 bases, with 17 bases sitting between them. Per the germline V gene, CDR1 is PRHDT and CDR2 is FYEKMQ (reference sequence). The length of the CDR3 is 13 residues. Written as DNA, the CDR3 is TGTGCCAGCAAAGGCGCCGGGGGTAAAGAGCAGTACTTC. It is translated as CASKGAGGKEQYF.